The sequence of this T cell receptor (beta chain) was determined in a study of shared clonotypes between healthy human individuals. The ends were cut back, 0 bases at V and 2 bases at J, with 13 bases in the middle. This CDR3 has 16 amino acids. Splitting of each subset's genomic DNA was done evenly across several immunoSEQ plates. The authors ran unsorted PBMC replicate PCRs on roughly 330 ng DNA, 32,000 or so T cell genomes. The table came from immunoSEQ multiplex PCR; TCRdb's copy has only in-frame clones and leaves some out. The sample lists a few hundred thousand clones, more than 70% seen once, with around 11% in the top ten.

Sequencing was done on a sample of PBMCs. The chain recombines TRBV23-1 with TRBJ1-2; no clear D gene. TRBV23-1 is assigned to the ORF class and has an uncertain function. The sequence was collected from a woman in her forties in good health. Some clones in this sample may be carry-over from other donors' samples. In DNA, the CDR3 is TGCGCCAGCAGTCAATCGTTGGGGTATGGGAACTATGGCTACACCTTC. Its protein product is CASSQSLGYGNYGYTF.